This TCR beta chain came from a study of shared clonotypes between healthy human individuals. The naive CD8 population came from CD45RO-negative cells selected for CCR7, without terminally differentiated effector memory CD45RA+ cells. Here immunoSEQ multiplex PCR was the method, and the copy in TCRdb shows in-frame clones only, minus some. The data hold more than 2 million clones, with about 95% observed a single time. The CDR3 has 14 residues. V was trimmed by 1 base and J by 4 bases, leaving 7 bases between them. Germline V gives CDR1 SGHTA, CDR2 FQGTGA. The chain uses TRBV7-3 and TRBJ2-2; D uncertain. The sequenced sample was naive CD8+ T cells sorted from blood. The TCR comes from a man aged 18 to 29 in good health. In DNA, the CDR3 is TGTGCCAGCAGCTTAATCTCGGGCACCGGGGAGCTGTTTTTT. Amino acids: CASSLISGTGELFF.